This TCR beta chain was identified during a study of blood T cell repertoires in COVID-19. Study context: Sites in the United States, Italy and Spain provided acute and convalescent COVID-19 samples. T cells, B-cell-depleted T cells, or PBMCs supplied cDNA or gDNA.

This CDR3 is 15 amino acids long. Trimming stripped 2 bases from V and 7 bases from J, with 15 bases between. CDR1 is MNHEY and CDR2 is SVGAGI in the germline V gene. Authors' methods: Scientists estimated how many nucleated cells there were by amplifying reference gene primers. Measured with immunoSEQ multiplex PCR; TCRdb has only the in-frame clones, and not every one. Clonal size and the V and J genes are those of that table, whereas D and trimming came from the DNA. This sample has some 74,000 clones, with around 88% found just once. The sequence came from a woman older than 75 with acute or convalescent COVID-19. The genes are TRBV6-5 and TRBJ1-3, with no clear D. The source material was peripheral blood. CDR3 protein: CASSYTLDVGNTIYF. The CDR3 DNA is TGTGCCAGCAGTTACACTCTCGACGTCGGGAACACCATATATTTT.